Shown below are 12 T cell receptor beta chains from a single sample sequenced in a study of neoadjuvant anti-PD-1 for oral cavity cancer. TCRdb's copy holds only in-frame clones and misses some; the assay was immunoSEQ multiplex PCR. The table includes fewer than 7,000 clones, roughly 70% detected once. Sequenced material: PBMCs, taken before nivolumab (anti-PD-1) treatment. These receptors were obtained from a person aged 40 to 85 with oral cavity squamous cell carcinoma.

The sample holds a few counts of this clone. The rearrangement links TRBV5-4 to TRBJ1-2; 10 positions agree with TRBD1. Germline CDR1 reads SGHNT; CDR2 reads YYREEE (reference sequence). The CDR3 is made up of 15 amino acids. J gave up 9 bases and V 4 bases, and 12 bases lay outside the gene matches. The CDR3 sequence is CASSPPPGTGVSYTF. CDR3 DNA: TGTGCCAGCAGCCCTCCCCCCGGGACAGGGGTTAGCTACACCTTC.

This rearrangement joins TRBV11-2 to TRBJ1-4; D is uncertain. V was trimmed by 1 base and J by 4 bases, leaving 10 bases between them. Germline assignment: CDR1 SGHAT and CDR2 FQNNGV. This CDR3 comprises 15 residues. CDR3 residues: CASSLGGRINEKLFF. CDR3 nucleotides: TGTGCCAGCAGCTTAGGCGGCAGGATTAATGAAAAACTGTTTTTT.

This clone has more than one count but fewer than ten. V gene TRBV19 combines with J gene TRBJ1-1; 7 nucleotides line up with TRBD1. The CDR3 totals 12 residues. In germline, CDR1 is LNHDA, CDR2 SQIVND (reference sequence). Trimming took 4 bases from V and 6 from J; bases not matched to a gene: 2. CDR3 region: CASSKQGPEAFF. The CDR3 DNA is TGTGCCAGTAGTAAACAGGGGCCTGAAGCTTTCTTT.

The chain has TRBV29-1 and TRBJ2-2, with 7 bases lining up with TRBD1. The germline V gene encodes CDR1 SQVTM and CDR2 ANQGSEA. Trimming took 8 bases from V and 9 from J; bases not matched to a gene: 6. This CDR3 is built from 11 residues. CDR3: CSFNRGRELFF. The CDR3 region has the DNA TGCAGCTTTAACAGGGGCCGGGAGCTGTTTTTT.

The rearrangement joins TRBV7-2 to TRBJ2-2, with 7 nucleotides matching TRBD1. CDR3 length: 16 residues. Per the germline V gene, CDR1 is SGHTA and CDR2 is FQGNSA. Losses at the gene ends were 5 bases for V and 0 bases for J; bases not matched to a gene: 6. The chain's CDR3 is CASSPRTGPNTGELFF. The CDR3 DNA is TGTGCCAGCAGCCCTCGGACAGGACCGAACACCGGGGAGCTGTTTTTT.

The CDR3 coding sequence is TGTGCCAGCAGCTTAGGGGCCCTGGGGCCCCAGCATTTT. This encodes CASSLGALGPQHF. The chain uses TRBV7-9 and TRBJ1-5; no definite D call. V was clipped by 1 base and J by 9 bases, with 10 bases between them. CDR1 and CDR2 from the germline V gene are SEHNR and FQNEAQ (reference sequence). The CDR3 consists of 13 residues.

This clone was recorded a few times. The chain links TRBV18 to TRBJ1-5, with 8 bases identical to TRBD1. The CDR3 spans 13 residues. The germline gives CDR1 KGHSH, CDR2 LQKENI. With V trimmed by 3 bases and J by 8 bases, 3 bases remained unmatched. CDR3 loop: CASSPDRGKPQHF. In DNA, the CDR3 is TGTGCCAGCTCACCCGACAGGGGAAAGCCCCAGCATTTT.

This clone has more than one count but fewer than ten. This chain links TRBV6-1 with TRBJ1-1; 8 bases are shared with TRBD1. V trimming: 6 bases; J trimming: 4 bases; junction bases outside the gene matches: 7. Germline V gene data show CDR1 as MNHNS and CDR2 as SASEGT. This CDR3 has 14 residues. This CDR3 is CASRRSGGGTEAFF. The CDR3 DNA sequence: TGTGCCAGCAGGAGGTCAGGGGGCGGCACTGAAGCTTTCTTT.

The V call is TRBV30, the J call TRBJ1-1, with D hard to call. This CDR3 contains 13 residues. Germline CDR1 and CDR2: GTSNPN and SVGIG (reference sequence). V was cut by 2 bases and J by 5 bases, with 12 bases left in between. The CDR3 DNA follows: TGTGCCTGGAGTACGGCAGTAGGTACTGAAGCTTTCTTT. Its translation is CAWSTAVGTEAFF.

The chain employs TRBV29-1 and TRBJ2-3; 7 bases agree with TRBD1. This CDR3 spans 16 amino acids. V dropped 5 bases and J dropped 5; count of bases not matched to a gene: 16. The germline CDR1 and CDR2 sequences are SQVTM and ANQGSEA. The CDR3 DNA reads as TGCAGCGTTCTAGGTAAGCCGGGACAGTCAATAGATACGCAGTATTTT. Translating gives CSVLGKPGQSIDTQYF.

This clone has just one count. The V gene is TRBV7-9, the J gene TRBJ1-1, with 10 bases lining up with TRBD1. The germline V gene has CDR1 SEHNR and CDR2 FQNEAQ (reference sequence). The CDR3 consists of 16 residues. The V gene end was trimmed by 5 bases and the J gene end by 3 bases; junction bases not matched to a gene: 9. Here the CDR3 reads CASSNRQGAKYTEAFF. Here the CDR3 DNA reads TGTGCCAGCAGCAACCGACAGGGGGCGAAGTACACTGAAGCTTTCTTT.

The rearrangement links TRBV13 to TRBJ2-7; D unclear. Between the trimmed V and J ends, which lost 2 bases and 1 base, there was a span of 15 bases. The CDR3 runs 16 residues. Germline CDR1 is PRHDT and CDR2 is FYEKMQ (reference sequence). The DNA for the CDR3 is TGTGCCAGCAGCTTAAATCCTCGGTCGGGTTCCTACGAGCAGTACTTC. This sequence encodes CASSLNPRSGSYEQYF.